This T cell receptor beta chain came from a study of post-analysis software for immune sequencing data (dated by TCRdb to between 2015 and 2017). Regarding the complete study: Recorded disease courses included relapsing-remitting, secondary progressive and progressive-relapsing multiple sclerosis, with some patients lacking subtype annotation. A subset of samples was prepared in parallel using single-end sample barcoding, then pooled and co-amplified after Illumina adapter ligation. Patient repertoires were compared against roughly 12 previously published healthy control repertoires from donors aged about 6 to 28 years. General findings and caveats noted by the study authors: Significantly lower normalized Chao1 diversity was found in multiple sclerosis patients than in controls, suggesting substantial peripheral T-cell clonal expansion. Direct clustering with F measure showed strong co-clustering of samples prepared in the same batch, prompting a batch-effect correction. The multiple sclerosis patient group was slightly younger than the control group. Significantly higher frequencies in patients than in controls were found for about five TRBV segments, including TRBV5-6, TRBV5-1 and TRBV20-1.

According to the germline V gene, CDR1 reads MNHEY and CDR2 reads SVGAGI. V and J are truncated by 6 bases and 1 base respectively, leaving an intervening sequence of 13 bases. The CDR3 contains 15 residues, cysteine and phenylalanine counted. Of all the DNA, just the CDR3 is kept, 45 bases in frame from base 1. TCR beta repertoires were profiled from peripheral blood of approximately 13 young patients with multiple sclerosis to demonstrate the VDJtools post-analysis software. The multiple sclerosis patients were children and adolescents ranging in age from about 6 to 16 years. Library preparation employed PCR. Sequencing instrument: Illumina HiSeq 2500. To reduce PCR and sequencing biases, unique molecular identifiers were built into the TCR beta cDNA libraries. Approximately 500,000 cDNA molecules were obtained per 1 to 10 million input T cells, so each molecule approximated one T cell. The patient libraries were prepared and sequenced with the same protocol used for the earlier healthy control dataset. Within a given batch, samples were prepared together, multiplexed and sequenced on the same HiSeq lane. As for how the authors treated the data: MIGEC was used to process the raw barcoded reads, and molecular identifier groups with only a single read were discarded before consensus assembly and CDR3 extraction. VDJtools was used for post-analysis of the clonotype tables, and diversity was normalized by down-sampling every dataset to the size of the smallest sample. In repertoire overlap clustering, CDR3 amino acid sequences, but not nucleotide sequences, were matched to correct batch-related cross-sample contamination. In TCRdb, the public reads were trimmed at Q25 with fastp and aligned with MiXCR, with productive beta chains retained. Each entry is one CDR3 protein sequence, shown with its most common DNA and genes. It is TCRdb's table, rather than the study itself, that gives the V and J calls and clone size. Recorded for this sample are roughly 620,000 distinct CDR3 sequences; 44% of them occurred a single time. The top ten constitute roughly 1.7% of the sample.

As to this clonotype: Its antigen is still unknown. The input lacks base qualities; no much larger clone sits a single base away.

The sequenced sample consisted of blood. The sequence links TRBV6-5 to TRBJ1-5; the D gene lacks a confident call. This receptor was identified in a girl aged 5-17 years with multiple sclerosis. The nucleotides read TGTGCCAGCAGACGGGCAGACCACAGCAATCAGCCCCAGCATTTT. Its translation is CASRRADHSNQPQHF.